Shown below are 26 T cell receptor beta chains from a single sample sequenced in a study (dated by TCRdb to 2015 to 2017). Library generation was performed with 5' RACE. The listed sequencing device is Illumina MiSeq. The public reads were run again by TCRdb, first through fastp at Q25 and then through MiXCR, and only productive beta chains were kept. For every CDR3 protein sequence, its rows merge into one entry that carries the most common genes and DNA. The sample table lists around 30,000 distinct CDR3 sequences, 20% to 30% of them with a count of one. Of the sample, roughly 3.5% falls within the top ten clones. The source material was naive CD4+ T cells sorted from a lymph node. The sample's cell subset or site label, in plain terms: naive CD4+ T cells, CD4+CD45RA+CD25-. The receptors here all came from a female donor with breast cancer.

DNA for the CDR3: TGTGCCAGCAGTTTAACCCGACAGGTCTCAGAGACCCAGTACTTC. Translating it yields CASSLTRQVSETQYF. The rearrangement uses TRBV27 and TRBJ2-5; weak D call: TRBD1 (6 bases). V lost 2 bases and J 4 bases, leaving 14 bases between the germline ends. Germline V gives CDR1 MNHEY, CDR2 SMNVEV (reference sequence). CDR3 size: 15 residues.

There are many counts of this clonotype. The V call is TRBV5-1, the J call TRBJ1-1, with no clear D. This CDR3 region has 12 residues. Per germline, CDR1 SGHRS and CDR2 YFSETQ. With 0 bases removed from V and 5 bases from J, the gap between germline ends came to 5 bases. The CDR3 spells CASSLGRTEAFF. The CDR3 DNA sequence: TGCGCCAGCAGCTTGGGCAGAACTGAAGCTTTCTTT.

This CDR3 reads CATSRDRQSSYEQYF. CDR3 nucleotides: TGTGCCACCAGCAGAGATCGACAGAGCTCCTACGAGCAGTACTTC. This chain links TRBV15 with TRBJ2-7, with D maybe TRBD1 (5 bases). Germline CDR1 reads LNHNV; CDR2 reads YYDKDF (reference sequence). The CDR3 runs to 15 residues. V was trimmed by 0 bases and J by 0 bases, leaving 9 bases between them.

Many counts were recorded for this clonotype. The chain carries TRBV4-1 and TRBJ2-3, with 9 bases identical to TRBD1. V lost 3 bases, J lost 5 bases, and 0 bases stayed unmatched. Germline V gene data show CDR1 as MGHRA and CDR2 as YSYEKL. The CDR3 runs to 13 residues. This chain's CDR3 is CASSQDRGDTQYF. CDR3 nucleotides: TGCGCCAGCAGCCAGGACAGGGGAGATACGCAGTATTTT.

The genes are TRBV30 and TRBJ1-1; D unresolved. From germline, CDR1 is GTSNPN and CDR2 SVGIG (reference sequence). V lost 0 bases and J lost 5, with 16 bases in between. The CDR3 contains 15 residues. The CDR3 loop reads CAWSVETGVGTEAFF. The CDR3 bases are TGTGCCTGGAGTGTAGAGACGGGCGTTGGGACTGAAGCTTTCTTT.

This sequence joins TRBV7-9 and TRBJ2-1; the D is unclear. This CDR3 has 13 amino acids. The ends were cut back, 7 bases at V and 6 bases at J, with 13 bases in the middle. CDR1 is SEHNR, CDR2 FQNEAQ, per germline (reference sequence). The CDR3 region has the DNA TGTGCCAGCACCGATCTGGGTCTCAATGAGCAGTTCTTC. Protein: CASTDLGLNEQFF.

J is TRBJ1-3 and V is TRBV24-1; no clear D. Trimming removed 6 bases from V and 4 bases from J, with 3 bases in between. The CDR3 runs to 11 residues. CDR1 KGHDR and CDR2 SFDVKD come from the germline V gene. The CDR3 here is CATSKGNTIYF. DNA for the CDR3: TGTGCCACCAGTAAGGGAAACACCATATATTTT.

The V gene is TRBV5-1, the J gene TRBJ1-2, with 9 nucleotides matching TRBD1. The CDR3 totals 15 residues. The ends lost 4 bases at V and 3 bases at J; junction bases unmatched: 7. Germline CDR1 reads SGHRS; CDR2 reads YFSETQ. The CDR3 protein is CASSQDRGSDYGYTF. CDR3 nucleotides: TGCGCCAGCAGCCAAGACAGGGGGTCGGACTATGGCTACACCTTC.

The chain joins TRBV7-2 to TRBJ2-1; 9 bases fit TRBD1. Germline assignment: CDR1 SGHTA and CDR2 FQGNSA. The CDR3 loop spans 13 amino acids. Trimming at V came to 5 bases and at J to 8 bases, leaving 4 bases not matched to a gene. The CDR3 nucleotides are TGTGCCAGCAGCCAGGACAGGGGTTATGAGCAGTTCTTC. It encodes CASSQDRGYEQFF.

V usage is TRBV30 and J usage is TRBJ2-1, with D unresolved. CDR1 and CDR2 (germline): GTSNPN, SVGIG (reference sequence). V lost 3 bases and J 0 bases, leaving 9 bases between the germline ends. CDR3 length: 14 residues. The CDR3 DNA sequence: TGTGCCTGGAGGTCTGGCAGCTCCTACAATGAGCAGTTCTTC. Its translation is CAWRSGSSYNEQFF.

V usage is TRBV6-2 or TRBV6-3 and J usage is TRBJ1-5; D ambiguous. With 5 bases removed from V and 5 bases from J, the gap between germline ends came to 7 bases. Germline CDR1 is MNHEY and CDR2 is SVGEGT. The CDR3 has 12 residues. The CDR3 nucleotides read TGTGCCAGCAGTGCCTTTGATCAGCCCCAGCATTTT. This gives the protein CASSAFDQPQHF.

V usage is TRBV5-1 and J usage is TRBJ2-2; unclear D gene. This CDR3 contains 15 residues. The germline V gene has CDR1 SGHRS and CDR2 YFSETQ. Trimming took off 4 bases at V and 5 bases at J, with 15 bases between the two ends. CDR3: CASSDATAPTGELFF. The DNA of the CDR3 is TGCGCCAGCAGCGATGCTACAGCACCTACCGGGGAGCTGTTTTTT.

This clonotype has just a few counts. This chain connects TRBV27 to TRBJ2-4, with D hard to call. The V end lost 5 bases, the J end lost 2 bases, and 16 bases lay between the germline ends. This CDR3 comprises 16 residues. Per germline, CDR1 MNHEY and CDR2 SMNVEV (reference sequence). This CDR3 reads CASSVSAQGTKNIQYF. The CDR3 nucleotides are TGTGCCAGCAGTGTCAGCGCCCAAGGGACCAAAAACATTCAGTACTTC.

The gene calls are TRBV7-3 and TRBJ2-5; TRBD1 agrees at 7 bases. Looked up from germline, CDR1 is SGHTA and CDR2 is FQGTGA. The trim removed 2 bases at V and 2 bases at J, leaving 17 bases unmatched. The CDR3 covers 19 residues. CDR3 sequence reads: CASSLRTPAPDRRQETQYF. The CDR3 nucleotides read TGTGCCAGCAGCTTACGCACACCGGCCCCGGACAGGCGGCAAGAGACCCAGTACTTC. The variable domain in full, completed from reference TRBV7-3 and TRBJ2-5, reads GAGVSQTPSNKVTEKGKYVELRCDPISGHTALYWYRQSLGQGPEFLIYFQGTGAADDSGLPNDRFFAVRPEGSVSTLKIQRTERGDSAVYLCASSLRTPAPDRRQETQYFGPGTRLLVL.

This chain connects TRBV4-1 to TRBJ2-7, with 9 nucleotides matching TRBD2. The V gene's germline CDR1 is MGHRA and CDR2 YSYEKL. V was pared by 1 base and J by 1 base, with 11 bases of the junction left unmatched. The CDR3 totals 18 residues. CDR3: CASSQGRLAATSSYEQYF. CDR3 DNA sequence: TGCGCCAGCAGCCAAGGCCGACTAGCGGCTACTTCTTCCTACGAGCAGTACTTC.

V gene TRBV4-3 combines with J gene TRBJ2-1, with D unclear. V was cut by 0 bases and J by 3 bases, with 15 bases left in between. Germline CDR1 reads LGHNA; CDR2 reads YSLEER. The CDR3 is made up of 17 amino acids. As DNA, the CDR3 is TGCGCCAGCAGCCAAGATGCCCGGAGTACGTTCTACAATGAGCAGTTCTTC. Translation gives CASSQDARSTFYNEQFF.

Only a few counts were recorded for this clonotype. CDR3 sequence: CASSPPGLTNEKLFF. The CDR3 DNA sequence: TGTGCCAGCAGTCCACCGGGACTGACTAATGAAAAACTGTTTTTT. This chain links TRBV6-1 with TRBJ1-4, with TRBD1 as a possible D gene (5 bases). The CDR3 is made up of 15 amino acids. Germline V gene lookup returns CDR1 MNHNS and CDR2 SASEGT. V was cut by 5 bases and J by 2 bases, with 12 bases left in between.

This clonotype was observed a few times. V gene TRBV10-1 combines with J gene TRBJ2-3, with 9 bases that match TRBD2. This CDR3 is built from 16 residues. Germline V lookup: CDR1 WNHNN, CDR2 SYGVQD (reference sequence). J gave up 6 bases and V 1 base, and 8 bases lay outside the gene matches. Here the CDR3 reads CASSELGGRAGDTQYF. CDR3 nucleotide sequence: TGCGCCAGCAGTGAGTTAGGCGGGAGGGCCGGTGATACGCAGTATTTT.

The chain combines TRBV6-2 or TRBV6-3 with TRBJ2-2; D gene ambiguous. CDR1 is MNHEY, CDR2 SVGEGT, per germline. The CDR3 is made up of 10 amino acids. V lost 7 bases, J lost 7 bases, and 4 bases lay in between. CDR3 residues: CASTGGELFF. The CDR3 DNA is TGTGCCAGCACCGGCGGGGAGCTGTTTTTT.

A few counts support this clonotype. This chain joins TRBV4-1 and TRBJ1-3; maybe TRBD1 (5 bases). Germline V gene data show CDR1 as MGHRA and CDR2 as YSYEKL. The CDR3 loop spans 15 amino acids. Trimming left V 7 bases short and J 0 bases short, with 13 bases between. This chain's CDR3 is CASTLFTGSGNTIYF. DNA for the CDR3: TGCGCCAGCACCCTCTTTACAGGCTCTGGAAACACCATATATTTT.

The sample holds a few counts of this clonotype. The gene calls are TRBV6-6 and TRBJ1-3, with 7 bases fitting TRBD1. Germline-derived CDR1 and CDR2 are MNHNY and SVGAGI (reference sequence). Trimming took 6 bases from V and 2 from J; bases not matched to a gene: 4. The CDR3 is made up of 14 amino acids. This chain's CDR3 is CASRNRGAGNTIYF. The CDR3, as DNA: TGTGCCAGCAGAAACAGGGGTGCTGGAAACACCATATATTTT.

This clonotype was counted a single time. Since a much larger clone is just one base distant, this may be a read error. The CDR3: CASGRQEQFF. DNA of the CDR3: TGTGCCAGCGGCCGTCAGGAGCAGTTCTTC. The rearrangement joins TRBV28 to TRBJ2-1; unclear D gene. V was trimmed by 8 bases and J by 10 bases, leaving 9 bases between them. The CDR3 length is 10 residues. The germline CDR1 and CDR2 sequences are MDHEN and SYDVKM.

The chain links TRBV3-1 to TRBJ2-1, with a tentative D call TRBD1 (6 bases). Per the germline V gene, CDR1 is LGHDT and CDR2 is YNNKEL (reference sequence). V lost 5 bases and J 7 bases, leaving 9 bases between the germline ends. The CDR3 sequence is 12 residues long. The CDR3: CASSLQGNEQFF. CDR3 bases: TGTGCCAGCAGCTTACAGGGTAATGAGCAGTTCTTC.

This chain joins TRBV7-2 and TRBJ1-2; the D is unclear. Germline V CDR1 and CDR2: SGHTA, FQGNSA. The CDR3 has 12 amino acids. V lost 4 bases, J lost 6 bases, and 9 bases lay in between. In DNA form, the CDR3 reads TGTGCCAGCAGCTCGAATTTGGATGGCTACACCTTC. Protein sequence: CASSSNLDGYTF.

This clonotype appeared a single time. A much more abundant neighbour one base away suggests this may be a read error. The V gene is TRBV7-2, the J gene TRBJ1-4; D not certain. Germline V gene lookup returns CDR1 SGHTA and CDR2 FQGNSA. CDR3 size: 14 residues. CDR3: CASSPTYQNEKPFF. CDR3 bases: TGTGCCAGCAGCCCTACATACCAGAATGAAAAACCGTTTTTT. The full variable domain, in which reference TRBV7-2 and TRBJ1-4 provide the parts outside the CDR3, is GAGVSQSPSNKVTEKGKDVELRCDPISGHTALYWYRQSLGQGLEFLIYFQGNSAPDKSGLPSDRFSAERTGGSVSTLTIQRTQQEDSAVYLCASSPTYQNEKPFFGSGTQLSVL.

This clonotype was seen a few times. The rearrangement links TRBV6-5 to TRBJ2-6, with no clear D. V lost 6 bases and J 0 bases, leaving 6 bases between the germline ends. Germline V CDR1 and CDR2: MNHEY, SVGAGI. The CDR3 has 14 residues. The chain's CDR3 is CASSAVSGANVLTF. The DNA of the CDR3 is TGTGCCAGCAGCGCAGTCTCTGGGGCCAACGTCCTGACTTTC.